This T cell receptor (beta chain) was identified in a study of human T cells and chemical hapten exposure. General study points: Significantly more large CDR3 similarity clusters arose among expanded TCRs than among controls.

The V gene's germline CDR1 is KGHSH and CDR2 LQKENI. Trimming took 1 base from V and 4 from J, leaving 11 bases between them. The length of the CDR3 is 15 residues. TCRdb redid the calling of the RACE reads with MiXCR, one entry per CDR3 protein. The sample lists approximately 52,000 distinct CDR3 sequences, roughly 11% occurring once. As concerns this clonotype: The antigen is not known.

Time point indicated: patch test 1, 2 weeks after DPC sensitization. The treatment was: therapeutic diphenylcyclopropenone sensitization with weekly scalp DPC. The template was total RNA from unfractionated whole blood. Sample donors consisted of patients with alopecia, aged 18 to 70 years, who were suitable for DPC. This receptor was taken from a middle-aged woman with alopecia areata. Some clones in this sample may be carry-over from other donors' samples. The sample consisted of whole blood, taken in connection with sensitization to the hapten diphenylcyclopropenone (DPC). The V gene is TRBV18, the J gene TRBJ1-5; D is unresolved. The CDR3 DNA sequence: TGTGCCAGCTCACCACGCACCGATGATAATCAGCCCCAGCATTTT. This sequence encodes CASSPRTDDNQPQHF. Complete variable domain (other parts from reference TRBV18 and TRBJ1-5): NAGVMQNPRHLVRRRGQEARLRCSPMKGHSHVYWYRQLPEEGLKFMVYLQKENIIDESGMPKERFSAEFPKEGPSILRIQQVVRGDSAAYFCASSPRTDDNQPQHFGDGTRLSIL.